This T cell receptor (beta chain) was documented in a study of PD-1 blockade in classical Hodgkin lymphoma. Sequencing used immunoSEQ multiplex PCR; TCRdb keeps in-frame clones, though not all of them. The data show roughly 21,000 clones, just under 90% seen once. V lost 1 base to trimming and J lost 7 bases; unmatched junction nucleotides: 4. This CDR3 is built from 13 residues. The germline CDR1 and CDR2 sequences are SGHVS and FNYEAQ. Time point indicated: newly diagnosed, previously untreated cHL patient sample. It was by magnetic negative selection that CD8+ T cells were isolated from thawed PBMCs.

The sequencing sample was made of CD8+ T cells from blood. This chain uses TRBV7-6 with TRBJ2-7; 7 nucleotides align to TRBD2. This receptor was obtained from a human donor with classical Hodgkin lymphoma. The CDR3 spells CASSLGEGPEQYF. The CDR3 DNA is TGTGCCAGCAGCTTAGGGGAGGGCCCAGAGCAGTACTTC.